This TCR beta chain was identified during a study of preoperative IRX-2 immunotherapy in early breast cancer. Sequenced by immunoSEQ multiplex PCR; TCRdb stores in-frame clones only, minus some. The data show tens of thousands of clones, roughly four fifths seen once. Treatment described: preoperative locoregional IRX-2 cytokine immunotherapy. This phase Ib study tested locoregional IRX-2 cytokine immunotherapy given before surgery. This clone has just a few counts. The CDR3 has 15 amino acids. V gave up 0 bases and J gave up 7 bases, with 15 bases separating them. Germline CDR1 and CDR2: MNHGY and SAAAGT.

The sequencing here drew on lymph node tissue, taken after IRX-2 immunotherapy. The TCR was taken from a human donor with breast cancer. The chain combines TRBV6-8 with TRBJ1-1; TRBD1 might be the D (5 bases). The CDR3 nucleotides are TGTGCCAGCAGTTACTCCGAAGGGGCCCTCCTTGAAGCTTTCTTT. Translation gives CASSYSEGALLEAFF.